The rows below give T cell receptor beta chains drawn from one sample of a study of blood T cell repertoires in COVID-19. TCRdb keeps only in-frame clones here, not all; method: immunoSEQ multiplex PCR. The data contain approximately 67,000 clones, approximately 82% of them singletons. The sample was peripheral blood. These receptors came from a man in his sixties with acute or convalescent COVID-19. Each CDR3 is given with its conserved first and last residue. Fields, in order: J gene, V gene, D gene, clone size, CDR3 DNA, CDR3 protein. D genes are given only for firm matches. Expanded clones are given a class, and other clones once, few, many or no size at all.

>TRBJ2-7|TRBV6-1|TRBD2|NA
TGTGCCAGCAGGTATCTCGGGGGGTCCTACGAGCAGTACTTC
CASRYLGGSYEQYF
>TRBJ1-5|TRBV23-1|NA|NA
TGCGCCAGCAGTCAACACAGGAACAATCAGCCCCAGCATTTT
CASSQHRNNQPQHF
>TRBJ2-1|TRBV19|TRBD2|NA
TGTGCCAGTAGTGCTTCGGGACTAGCCTCAAATGAGCAGTTCTTC
CASSASGLASNEQFF
>TRBJ1-2|TRBV5-5|TRBD1|few
TGTGCCAGCAGCCCCACAGGACAGGAAAACTATGGCTACACCTTC
CASSPTGQENYGYTF
>TRBJ1-3|TRBV7-2|NA|NA
TGTGCCAGCAGCTTAGATAACAGCTCTGGAAACACCATATATTTT
CASSLDNSSGNTIYF
>TRBJ1-2|TRBV7-2|TRBD1|NA
TGTGCCAGCAGCTCGGGACAGAACTATGGCTACACCTTC
CASSSGQNYGYTF
>TRBJ2-1|TRBV14|TRBD1|NA
TGTGCCAGCAGTCCTCTTCCCGGGACAGGGGGCCTCTACAATGAGCAGTTCTTC
CASSPLPGTGGLYNEQFF
>TRBJ1-1|TRBV4-1|NA|NA
TGCGCCAGCAGCCAAGATATCGTTGGTGGGCTCACTGAAGCTTTCTTT
CASSQDIVGGLTEAFF
>TRBJ2-1|TRBV29-1|TRBD2|NA
TGCAGCGTTCCCAGCGGGGGGGCCTTTGAGCAGTTCTTC
CSVPSGGAFEQFF
>TRBJ1-1|TRBV6-5|NA|NA
TGTGCCAGCACGGGGGACACTGAAGCTTTCTTT
CASTGDTEAFF
>TRBJ1-1|TRBV10-1|NA|few
TGCGCCAGCAGTACCAGGCAGGGAGGAACGACTGAAGCTTTCTTT
CASSTRQGGTTEAFF
>TRBJ2-3|TRBV19|NA|NA
TGTGCCAGTAGTCCTCAGCGGGCAACGACGCAGTATTTT
CASSPQRATTQYF
>TRBJ1-2|TRBV4-1|NA|NA
TGCGCCAGCAGCCAAGAGGACGTAGGGGCGGACTATGGCTACACCTTC
CASSQEDVGADYGYTF
>TRBJ1-5|TRBV27|TRBD1|NA
TGTGCCAGCAGGACAGGGGGCCAGGATCAGCCCCAGCATTTT
CASRTGGQDQPQHF
>TRBJ2-7|TRBV2|TRBD1|NA
TGTGCCAGCAGATTGGACAGGGGATCCTACGAGCAGTACTTC
CASRLDRGSYEQYF
>TRBJ1-6|TRBV18|NA|NA
TGTGCCAGCTCACCACTGGGGCTCTCCTATAATTCACCCCTCCACTTT
CASSPLGLSYNSPLHF
>TRBJ2-7|TRBV29-1|TRBD1|NA
TGCAGCGGAGGACAGGGGGCACCCTACGAGCAGTACTTC
CSGGQGAPYEQYF
>TRBJ2-3|TRBV15|NA|NA
TGTGCCACCAGCAGTGCCACCTGGCGGAGCACAGATACGCAGTATTTT
CATSSATWRSTDTQYF
>TRBJ2-7|TRBV5-1|NA|NA
TGCGCCAGCAGCTTGGAAAGCTCCGAGCAGTACTTC
CASSLESSEQYF
>TRBJ1-2|TRBV7-2|NA|NA
TGTGCCAGCAGCTTGCGGGAGGGCAGCGGCTATGGCTACACCTTC
CASSLREGSGYGYTF
>TRBJ1-1|TRBV13|NA|NA
TGTGCCAGCAGCCAAATCGGGACTCCCACTGAAGCTTTCTTT
CASSQIGTPTEAFF
>TRBJ2-7|TRBV6-5|NA|NA
TGTGCCAGCACCTCGACAAGCACTTCCTACGAGCAGTACTTC
CASTSTSTSYEQYF
>TRBJ1-6|TRBV14|TRBD1|NA
TGTGCCAGCAGCCCGACAGGGTTTGATTCACCCCTCCACTTT
CASSPTGFDSPLHF
>TRBJ1-1|TRBV27|TRBD1|NA
TGTGCCAGCAGTTCGGGACAGGGCGCTCGGGGGAACACTGAAGCTTTCTTT
CASSSGQGARGNTEAFF
>TRBJ1-2|TRBV6-6|TRBD1|NA
TGTGCCAGCAGTTACGGACAGGGAAGAGCTAACTATGGCTACACCTTC
CASSYGQGRANYGYTF
>TRBJ2-1|TRBV10-3|NA|NA
TGTGCCATCAGTGAGTCTGGAGACAGATACAATGAGCAGTTCTTC
CAISESGDRYNEQFF
>TRBJ2-7|TRBV5-1|TRBD2|NA
TGCGCCAGCAGCTTGAGCCTAGCGGGGGCAGGGGAGCAGTACTTC
CASSLSLAGAGEQYF
>TRBJ1-1|TRBV21-1|NA|NA
TGTGCCAGCAGCAAAAATGCCCGAACGGTCACTGAAGCTTTCTTT
CASSKNARTVTEAFF
>TRBJ1-6|TRBV5-4|NA|NA
TGTGCCAGCAGCACGGAAATGGGGGGGGCGGGTTCACCCCTCCACTTT
CASSTEMGGAGSPLHF
>TRBJ1-1|TRBV10-3|NA|NA
TGTGCCGCCAGGGAGGGAAGTACTGAAGCTTTCTTT
CAAREGSTEAFF
>TRBJ1-3|TRBV6-2/TRBV6-3|NA|NA
TGTGCCAGCAGTTACTCAACGGCAGGGTCTGGAAACACCATATATTTT
CASSYSTAGSGNTIYF
>TRBJ1-1|TRBV3-1/TRBV3-2|NA|NA
TGTGCCAGCAGCCAAGGCCGGGGGGCGAACACTGAAGCTTTCTTT
CASSQGRGANTEAFF
>TRBJ2-7|TRBV10-3|NA|NA
TGTGCCATCAGTGAGGAGGTAGTAACCCCTTACGAGCAGTACTTC
CAISEEVVTPYEQYF
>TRBJ1-1|TRBV6-5|NA|NA
TGTGCCAGCAGTTACTCAAGTACTTCCCCTGAAGCTTTCTTT
CASSYSSTSPEAFF